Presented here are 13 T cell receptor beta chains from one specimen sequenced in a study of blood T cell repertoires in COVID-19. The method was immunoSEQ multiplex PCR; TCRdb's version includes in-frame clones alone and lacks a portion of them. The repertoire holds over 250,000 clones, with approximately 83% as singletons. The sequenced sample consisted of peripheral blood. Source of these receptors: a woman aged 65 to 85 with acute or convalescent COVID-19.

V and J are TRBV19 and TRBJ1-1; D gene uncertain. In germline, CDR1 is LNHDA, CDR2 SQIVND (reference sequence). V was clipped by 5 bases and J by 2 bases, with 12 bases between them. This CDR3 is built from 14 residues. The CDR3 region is CASSSPTVNTEAFF. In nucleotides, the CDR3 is TGTGCCAGTAGTTCCCCTACGGTAAACACTGAAGCTTTCTTT.

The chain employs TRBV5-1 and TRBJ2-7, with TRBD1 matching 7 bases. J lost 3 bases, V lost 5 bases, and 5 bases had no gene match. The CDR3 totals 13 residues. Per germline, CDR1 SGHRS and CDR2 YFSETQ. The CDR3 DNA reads TGCGCCAGCAGAACGGGACAGAACTACGAGCAGTACTTC. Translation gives CASRTGQNYEQYF.

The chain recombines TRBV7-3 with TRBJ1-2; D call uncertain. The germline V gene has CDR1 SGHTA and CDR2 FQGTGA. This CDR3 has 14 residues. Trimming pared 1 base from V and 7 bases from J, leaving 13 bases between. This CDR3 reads CASSLNTGTGGYTF. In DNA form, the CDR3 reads TGTGCCAGCAGCTTAAACACGGGAACCGGTGGCTACACCTTC.

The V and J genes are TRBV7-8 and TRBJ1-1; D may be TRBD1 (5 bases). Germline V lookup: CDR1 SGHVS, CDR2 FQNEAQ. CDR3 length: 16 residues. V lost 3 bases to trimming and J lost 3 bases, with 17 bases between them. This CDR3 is CASSFMPGGVDTEAFF. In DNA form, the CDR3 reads TGTGCCAGCAGCTTTATGCCGGGGGGAGTGGACACTGAAGCTTTCTTT.

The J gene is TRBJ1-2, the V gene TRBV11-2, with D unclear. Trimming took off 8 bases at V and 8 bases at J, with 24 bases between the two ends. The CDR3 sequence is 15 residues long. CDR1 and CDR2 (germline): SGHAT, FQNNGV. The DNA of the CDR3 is TGTGCCAGCGGGCCCCTAATACGTGACATCTGGGGCTACACCTTC. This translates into CASGPLIRDIWGYTF.

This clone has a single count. The CDR3 DNA is TGTGCCAGCAGCTCTAGGAACACCGGGGAGCTGTTTTTT. Its translation: CASSSRNTGELFF. The chain couples TRBV7-8 to TRBJ2-2, with D unclear. The CDR3 is 13 amino acids. From germline, CDR1 is SGHVS and CDR2 FQNEAQ. V lost 4 bases and J lost 1, with 4 bases in between.

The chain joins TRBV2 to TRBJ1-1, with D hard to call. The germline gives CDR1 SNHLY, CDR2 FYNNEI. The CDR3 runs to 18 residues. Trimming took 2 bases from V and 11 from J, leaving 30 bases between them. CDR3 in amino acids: CASSEWARPINGIAGAFF. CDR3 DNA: TGTGCCAGCAGTGAATGGGCCCGGCCCATCAACGGGATAGCGGGGGCTTTCTTT.

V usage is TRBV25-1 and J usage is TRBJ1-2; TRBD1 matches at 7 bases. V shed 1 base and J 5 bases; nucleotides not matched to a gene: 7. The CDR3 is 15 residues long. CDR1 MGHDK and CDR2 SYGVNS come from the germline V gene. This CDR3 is CASSELGGRGYGYTF. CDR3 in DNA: TGTGCCAGCAGTGAATTAGGGGGCAGGGGGTATGGCTACACCTTC.

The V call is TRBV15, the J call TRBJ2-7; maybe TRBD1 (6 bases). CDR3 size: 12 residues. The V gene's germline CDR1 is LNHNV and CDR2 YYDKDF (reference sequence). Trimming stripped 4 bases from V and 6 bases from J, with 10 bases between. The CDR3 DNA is TGTGCCACCAGCACCGGACAGCGCGAGCAGTACTTC. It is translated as CATSTGQREQYF.

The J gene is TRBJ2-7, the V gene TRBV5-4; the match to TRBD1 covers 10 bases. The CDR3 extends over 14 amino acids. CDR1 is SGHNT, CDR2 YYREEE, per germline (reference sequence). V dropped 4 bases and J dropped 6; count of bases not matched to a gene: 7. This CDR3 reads CASSGRDRGPEQYF. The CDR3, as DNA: TGTGCCAGCAGCGGCCGGGACAGGGGACCCGAGCAGTACTTC.

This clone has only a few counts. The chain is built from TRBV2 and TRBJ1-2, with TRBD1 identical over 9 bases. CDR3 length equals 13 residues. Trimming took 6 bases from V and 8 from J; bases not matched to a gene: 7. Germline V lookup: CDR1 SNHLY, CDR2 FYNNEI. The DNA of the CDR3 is TGTGCCAGCAGAGCCGGACAGGGGAGGGGCTACACCTTC. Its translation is CASRAGQGRGYTF.

The CDR3 loop is CASSKSGGVRETQYF. In DNA form, the CDR3 reads TGTGCCAGCAGCAAGAGCGGGGGGGTAAGGGAGACCCAGTACTTC. The chain carries TRBV5-6 and TRBJ2-5, with 10 bases lining up with TRBD2. The CDR3 has 15 amino acids. Trimming took 4 bases from V and 5 from J; bases not matched to a gene: 8. Germline V lookup: CDR1 SGHDT, CDR2 YYEEEE. Full variable domain (rest looked up from reference TRBV5-6 and TRBJ2-5): DAGVTQSPTHLIKTRGQQVTLRCSPKSGHDTVSWYQQALGQGPQFIFQYYEEEERQRGNFPDRFSGHQFPNYSSELNVNALLLGDSALYLCASSKSGGVRETQYFGPGTRLLVL.

The chain's CDR3 is CASSYPDRNTEAFF. The CDR3 region has the DNA TGTGCCAGCAGCTATCCAGACAGGAACACTGAAGCTTTCTTT. The chain employs TRBV3-1 (or the pseudogene TRBV3-2) and TRBJ1-1, with D possibly being TRBD1 (5 bases). Trimming shortened V by 5 bases and J by 1 base, and 11 bases separated the two germline ends. CDR1 is LGHDT and CDR2 is YNNKEL in the germline V gene (reference sequence). This CDR3 spans 14 amino acids.